This T cell receptor (beta chain) was sequenced for a study of blood T cell repertoires in COVID-19. Study context: Samples taken during acute and convalescent COVID-19 were collected in the United States, Italy and Spain. Sample material is recorded as cDNA or gDNA derived from T cells, B-cell-depleted T cells, or PBMCs.

In the authors' workflow: Reference gene primers were amplified, and this amplification served to estimate nucleated cell counts. Sequenced by immunoSEQ multiplex PCR; TCRdb stores in-frame clones only, minus some. That table furnishes V, J and clone size, whereas the DNA furnished D and trimming. Of about 110,000 clones in the sample, around 90% were seen once. The CDR3 is made up of 15 amino acids. Germline CDR1 SGHTA, CDR2 FQGNSA. V lost 5 bases to trimming and J lost 1 base, with 14 bases between them. The TCR sequence derives from a human donor in a cohort sampled during active COVID-19. The sequencing input was peripheral blood. The chain has TRBV7-2 and TRBJ1-1, with a tentative D call TRBD1 (5 bases). The CDR3 DNA reads as TGTGCCAGCAGCCCCATTTGGGGGGGGAACACTGAAGCTTTCTTT. It codes for CASSPIWGGNTEAFF.